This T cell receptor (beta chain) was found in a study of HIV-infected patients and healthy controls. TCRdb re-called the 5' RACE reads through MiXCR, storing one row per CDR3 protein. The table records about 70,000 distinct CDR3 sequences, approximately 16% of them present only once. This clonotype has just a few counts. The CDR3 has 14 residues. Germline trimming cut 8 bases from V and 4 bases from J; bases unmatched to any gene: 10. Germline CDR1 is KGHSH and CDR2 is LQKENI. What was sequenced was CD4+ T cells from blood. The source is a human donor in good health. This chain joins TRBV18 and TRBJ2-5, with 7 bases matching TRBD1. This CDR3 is CASRPGTALETQYF. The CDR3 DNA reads TGTGCCAGCAGACCCGGGACAGCCCTAGAGACCCAGTACTTC.